The 9 T cell receptor beta chains below come from one sample, sequenced in a study of shared clonotypes between healthy human individuals. Generated by immunoSEQ multiplex PCR, the TCRdb table keeps only in-frame clones and is missing some. Of 950,000 to 1,100,000 clones in the sample, about 80% were seen once. Sequenced input: memory CD4+ T cells from PBMCs. Subset of the sample: CD45RA-negative fraction. The receptors were sampled from a man aged 18 to 30 in good health. Some clones in this sample may be carry-over from other donors' samples.

The rearrangement links TRBV7-6 to TRBJ1-5; TRBD1 is a possible D gene (5 bases). The germline V and J ends were trimmed by 6 bases and 3 bases, with 18 bases remaining between them. This CDR3 is 16 amino acids long. The germline gives CDR1 SGHVS, CDR2 FNYEAQ. CDR3 amino acids: CASSPMGGTINQPQHF. The CDR3 DNA is TGTGCCAGCAGTCCTATGGGGGGAACCATCAATCAGCCCCAGCATTTT.

The rearrangement uses TRBV5-4 and TRBJ2-1; 11 nucleotides match TRBD2. The CDR3 is 15 residues long. The V gene's germline CDR1 is SGHNT and CDR2 YYREEE (reference sequence). V shed 4 bases and J 6 bases; nucleotides not matched to a gene: 6. Here the CDR3 DNA reads TGTGCCAGCAGCGAGACTAGCGGGACCTTCAATGAGCAGTTCTTC. Encoded protein: CASSETSGTFNEQFF.

Only a few counts were recorded for this clone. The gene calls are TRBV7-3 and TRBJ2-1, with a tentative D call TRBD1 (5 bases). The germline V gene encodes CDR1 SGHTA and CDR2 FQGTGA. Trimming removed 5 bases at V and 0 bases at J, with 17 bases between. The CDR3 sequence is 17 residues long. CDR3 nucleotides: TGTGCCAGCAGCGTCCACCTCAGGGCCAGCTCCTACAATGAGCAGTTCTTC. It translates to CASSVHLRASSYNEQFF.

The J gene is TRBJ2-7, the V gene TRBV5-1; D call uncertain. The CDR3 runs 13 residues. V dropped 6 bases and J dropped 6 bases, with 16 bases sitting between them. Germline CDR1 reads SGHRS; CDR2 reads YFSETQ. CDR3 sequence (DNA): TGCGCCAGCACGCAGCAAGATATGGGCGAGCAGTACTTC. Residues: CASTQQDMGEQYF. Based on the CDR3 plus reference TRBV5-1 and TRBJ2-7, the full variable domain is KAGVTQTPRYLIKTRGQQVTLSCSPISGHRSVSWYQQTPGQGLQFLFEYFSETQRNKGNFPGRFSGRQFSNSRSEMNVSTLELGDSALYLCASTQQDMGEQYFGPGTRLTVT.

The chain uses TRBV18 and TRBJ2-2; a weak D match, TRBD2 (5 bases). Per germline, CDR1 KGHSH and CDR2 LQKENI. V gave up 1 base and J gave up 7 bases, with 13 bases separating them. CDR3 length equals 15 residues. The CDR3 sequence: CASSPRASGGGELFF. The CDR3 nucleotides read TGTGCCAGCTCACCACGGGCCTCTGGAGGCGGGGAGCTGTTTTTT. Full variable domain (remainder filled in from reference TRBV18 and TRBJ2-2): NAGVMQNPRHLVRRRGQEARLRCSPMKGHSHVYWYRQLPEEGLKFMVYLQKENIIDESGMPKERFSAEFPKEGPSILRIQQVVRGDSAAYFCASSPRASGGGELFFGEGSRLTVL.

This clone was seen a single time. This rearrangement joins TRBV25-1 to TRBJ2-7; TRBD1 aligns across 8 bases. CDR3 length equals 15 residues. V lost 4 bases and J lost 3; bases outside the gene matches: 8. Looked up from germline, CDR1 is MGHDK and CDR2 is SYGVNS. In nucleotides, the CDR3 is TGTGCCAGCAGTGCCTCCGGGACAGGCGGCTACGAGCAGTACTTC. Protein product: CASSASGTGGYEQYF.

The rearrangement uses TRBV28 and TRBJ1-2; 9 nucleotides match TRBD1. With 3 bases clipped from V and 0 bases from J, the junction kept 11 bases outside the gene matches. This CDR3 spans 18 amino acids. Germline values: CDR1 MDHEN, CDR2 SYDVKM. This CDR3 reads CASSFNPGTGSSNYGYTF. CDR3 nucleotides: TGTGCCAGCAGTTTCAACCCCGGGACAGGGAGTTCTAACTATGGCTACACCTTC.

The genes are TRBV10-1 and TRBJ2-5; 11 nucleotides align to TRBD2. V lost 5 bases to trimming and J lost 4 bases; unmatched junction nucleotides: 6. In germline, CDR1 is WNHNN, CDR2 SYGVQD (reference sequence). The length of the CDR3 is 15 residues. This CDR3 is CASSFSGRASETQYF. The CDR3, as DNA: TGCGCCAGCAGTTTTAGCGGGAGGGCCTCAGAGACCCAGTACTTC.

For the CDR3, the DNA is TGTGCCAGCAGCTCAAATGGACAGGGATCTTCGTACACTGAAGCTTTCTTT. It codes for CASSSNGQGSSYTEAFF. This sequence joins TRBV7-6 and TRBJ1-1; TRBD1 matches at 8 bases. Germline V gene data show CDR1 as SGHVS and CDR2 as FNYEAQ. The CDR3 covers 17 residues. The junction had 13 bases not matched to a gene; V was cut back by 4 bases and J by 3 bases.